What follows are 9 T cell receptor beta chains derived from one specimen sequenced in a study of blood T cell repertoires in COVID-19. Using immunoSEQ multiplex PCR, the repertoire was profiled, and TCRdb retains in-frame clones only, with some absent. The sample shows about 260,000 clones, around four fifths of them seen only once. The sequenced sample was peripheral blood. These receptors originate from a woman of 80 years or more with acute or convalescent COVID-19.

The chain joins TRBV5-5 to TRBJ2-5; D is unclear. Germline CDR1 reads SGHKS; CDR2 reads YYEKEE (reference sequence). This CDR3 contains 15 residues. Trimming left V 4 bases short and J 1 base short, with 14 bases between. This CDR3 reads CASSENFGSQETQYF. CDR3 nucleotides: TGTGCCAGCAGCGAAAATTTCGGGTCCCAAGAGACCCAGTACTTC.

To note about this clone: An end of the junction differs from the germline gene, which may be a read error. The chain's CDR3 is CASSLAGTGGTGELFF. The CDR3 coding sequence is TGTGCTAGCAGCTTAGCGGGGACGGGAGGCACCGGGGAGCTGTTTTTT. V is TRBV7-7 and J is TRBJ2-2, with 8 bases lining up with TRBD2. Germline V CDR1 and CDR2: SSHAT, FNYEAQ (reference sequence). The CDR3 extends over 16 amino acids.

V is TRBV2 and J is TRBJ2-1; D possibly corresponds to TRBD2 (5 bases). V was trimmed by 2 bases and J by 0 bases, leaving 14 bases between them. From germline, CDR1 is SNHLY and CDR2 FYNNEI. The CDR3 is 17 residues long. DNA for the CDR3: TGTGCCAGCAGTGAATTTCCGGGAAGGAGCTCCTACAATGAGCAGTTCTTC. Encoded protein: CASSEFPGRSSYNEQFF.

The chain has TRBV7-9 and TRBJ1-1; 7 nucleotides agree with TRBD1. V was clipped by 8 bases and J by 2 bases; unmatched bases: 5. Germline CDR1 and CDR2: SEHNR and FQNEAQ (reference sequence). The CDR3 contains 13 residues. CDR3 coding DNA: TGTGCCAGCGCTAGACAGGGAAACACTGAAGCTTTCTTT. Protein: CASARQGNTEAFF. Full variable domain (outside the CDR3, taken from reference TRBV7-9 and TRBJ1-1): DTGVSQNPRHKITKRGQNVTFRCDPISEHNRLYWYRQTLGQGPEFLTYFQNEAQLEKSRLLSDRFSAERPKGSFSTLEIQRTEQGDSAMYLCASARQGNTEAFFGQGTRLTVV.

The chain has TRBV4-3 and TRBJ1-2; D is unclear. V was pared by 0 bases and J by 6 bases, with 11 bases between. This CDR3 has 14 amino acids. Germline lookup yields CDR1 LGHNA and CDR2 YSLEER. Written as DNA, the CDR3 is TGCGCCAGCAGCCAAGATGTCACCCGAGATGGCTACACCTTC. Translation gives CASSQDVTRDGYTF.

The rearrangement uses TRBV20-1 and TRBJ2-7; 9 bases line up with TRBD2. CDR3 length: 13 residues. Germline-derived CDR1 and CDR2 are DFQATT and SNEGSKA (reference sequence). Trimming at V came to 3 bases and at J to 2 bases, leaving 2 bases not matched to a gene. The CDR3 protein is CSASGGGAYEQYF. In nucleotides, the CDR3 is TGCAGTGCTAGTGGCGGGGGGGCCTACGAGCAGTACTTC.

The chain is built from TRBV14 and TRBJ2-2, with TRBD1 matching 7 bases. The CDR3 sequence is 14 residues long. CDR1 is SGHDN and CDR2 is FVKESK in the germline V gene. V lost 4 bases to trimming and J lost 5 bases; unmatched junction nucleotides: 4. The CDR3 protein is CASSLMGQTGELFF. The CDR3 coding sequence is TGTGCCAGCAGCCTTATGGGACAGACCGGGGAGCTGTTTTTT.

For this clone: The same CDR3 can be traced to other DNA sequences in this sample. This chain links TRBV5-6 with TRBJ2-1; 12 nucleotides align to TRBD2. Germline trimming cut 4 bases from V and 4 bases from J; bases unmatched to any gene: 3. Per germline, CDR1 SGHDT and CDR2 YYEEEE. This CDR3 has 15 residues. CDR3 coding DNA: TGTGCCAGCAGCCTAGGACTAGCGGGGTACAATGAGCAGTTCTTC. Translation: CASSLGLAGYNEQFF.

The genes are TRBV27 and TRBJ2-3; TRBD1 is a possible D gene (6 bases). Per germline, CDR1 MNHEY and CDR2 SMNVEV (reference sequence). V was pared by 7 bases and J by 0 bases, with 14 bases between. The CDR3 loop spans 15 amino acids. The CDR3 here is CASKPDRLSTDTQYF. Written as DNA, the CDR3 is TGTGCCAGCAAACCGGACAGACTTAGCACAGATACGCAGTATTTT.